This T cell receptor (beta chain) was captured in a study of blood T cell repertoires in COVID-19. About the research overall: Acute and convalescent COVID-19 samples came from the United States, Italy and Spain.

It was during active infection that Seattle patients were enrolled and then longitudinally followed. CDR3 length: 16 residues. V shed 4 bases and J shed 0 bases, with 13 bases lying between them. The V gene's germline CDR1 is LGHNA and CDR2 YNFKEQ. Repertoires were generated with immunoSEQ multiplex PCR, while TCRdb's copy carries only in-frame clones and drops some. The data hold around 400,000 clones, with about 87% observed a single time. The rearrangement joins TRBV4-2 to TRBJ1-3, with D possibly matching TRBD1 (6 bases). The sequencing sample was made of peripheral blood. The origin of this receptor is a woman aged 60-75 years with COVID-19, enrolled during active disease. This CDR3 reads CASSRGQQNSGNTIYF. The CDR3 DNA sequence: TGTGCCAGCAGCCGAGGACAGCAGAACTCTGGAAACACCATATATTTT.